This T cell receptor beta chain was recorded in a study of blood T cell repertoires in COVID-19. In the authors' workflow: Reference gene primer amplification gave estimated nucleated cell counts. Method: immunoSEQ multiplex PCR; TCRdb's copy keeps in-frame clones and lacks some. V and J calls and clone size are given by that table; D and trimming were obtained from the DNA. The data contain 250,000 to 300,000 clones, approximately 82% of them singletons. The germline V gene has CDR1 SGHAT and CDR2 FQDESV (reference sequence). Trimming took 5 bases from V and 2 from J; bases not matched to a gene: 6. This CDR3 has 16 amino acids.

Material for sequencing was peripheral blood. The V gene is TRBV11-1, the J gene TRBJ2-3; 11 nucleotides match TRBD2. This TCR came from a man between 60 and 75 years old who had recovered from COVID-19. The chain's CDR3 is CASSRSGRVPTDTQYF. The CDR3, as DNA: TGTGCCAGCAGCCGTAGCGGGAGGGTCCCCACAGATACGCAGTATTTT.